This section outlines one TCR beta chain sequence together with its context. This sample is drawn from a study of blood T cell repertoires in COVID-19. The data were produced by immunoSEQ multiplex PCR, yet TCRdb's version contains in-frame clones alone and is incomplete. The data contain under 80,000 clones, about nine tenths of them singletons. Trimming removed 3 bases at V and 6 bases at J, with 11 bases between. Germline assignment: CDR1 LGHNA and CDR2 YSLEER. The CDR3 totals 14 residues. The receptor was isolated from a man between 45 and 60 years old with active COVID-19. The rearrangement links TRBV4-3 to TRBJ1-4, with a weak D call TRBD1 (6 bases). Sequenced: peripheral blood. The CDR3 here is CASSHDRTDEKLFF. The CDR3 DNA reads TGCGCCAGCAGCCACGACAGGACAGATGAAAAACTGTTTTTT.